This T cell receptor beta chain was recorded in a study of cytomegalovirus exposure and HLA in healthy donors. The wider study: HLA-typed donors contributed approximately 86 million unique TCRs, which were held in an early data release.

Study-level points and caveats: Roughly even sequencing depth across donors was the assumption behind the presence/absence analyses.

PCR involved 60 Vbeta and 13 Jbeta primers. Some clones are missing from TCRdb's copy, which holds only in-frame ones; the method was immunoSEQ multiplex PCR. The data hold some 130,000 clones, with about 80% observed a single time. On this clone itself: What it recognizes is unknown.

The origin of this receptor is a man younger than 45 in good health and CMV-seronegative. The sample comprised PBMCs.

The CDR3 region is CASSAGTGRHEQYF. CDR3 coding DNA: TGTGCCAGCAGCGCCGGGACAGGGCGTCACGAGCAGTACTTC. The rearrangement links TRBV9 to TRBJ2-7, with TRBD1 matching over 9 bases. V lost 3 bases and J lost 5; bases outside the gene matches: 6. The CDR3 is 14 amino acids. CDR1 is SGDLS, CDR2 YYNGEE, per germline.